This TCR beta chain derives from a study of shared clonotypes between healthy human individuals. The naive CD8 population came from CD45RO-negative cells selected for CCR7, without terminally differentiated effector memory CD45RA+ cells. The CDR3 length is 16 residues. V was pared by 5 bases and J by 6 bases, with 21 bases between. Germline CDR1 and CDR2: MDHEN and SYDVKM. Measured with immunoSEQ multiplex PCR; TCRdb has only the in-frame clones, and not every one. The top ten clones hold less than 0.13% of a sample with about 650,000 clones, roughly 95% of them seen once. The chain joins TRBV28 to TRBJ2-3; D possibly uses TRBD1 or TRBD2 (5 bases each). Material for sequencing was naive CD8+ T cells sorted from blood. The clonotype was recovered from a woman in her 30s in good health. CDR3 region: CASSHRTGHRGDTQYF. In DNA form, the CDR3 reads TGTGCCAGCAGTCACCGAACCGGACACCGCGGGGATACGCAGTATTTT.